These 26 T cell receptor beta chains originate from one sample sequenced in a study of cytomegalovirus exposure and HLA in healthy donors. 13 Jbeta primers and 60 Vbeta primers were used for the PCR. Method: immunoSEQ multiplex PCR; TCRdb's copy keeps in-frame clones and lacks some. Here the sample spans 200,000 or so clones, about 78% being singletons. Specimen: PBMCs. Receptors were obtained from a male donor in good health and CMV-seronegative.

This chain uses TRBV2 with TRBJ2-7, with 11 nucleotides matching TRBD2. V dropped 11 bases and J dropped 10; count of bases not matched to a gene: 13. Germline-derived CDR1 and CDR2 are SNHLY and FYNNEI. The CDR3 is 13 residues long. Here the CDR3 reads CACDRGLAEDQYF. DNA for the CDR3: TGTGCCTGCGACCGGGGACTAGCGGAAGACCAGTACTTC.

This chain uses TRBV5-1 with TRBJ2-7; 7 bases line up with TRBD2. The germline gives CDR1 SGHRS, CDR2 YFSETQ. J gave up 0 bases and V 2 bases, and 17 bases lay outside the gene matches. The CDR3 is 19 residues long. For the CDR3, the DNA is TGCGCCAGCAGCTTAATTGGGGCTAGCGGTACTCTGAGCTCCTACGAGCAGTACTTC. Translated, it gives CASSLIGASGTLSSYEQYF.

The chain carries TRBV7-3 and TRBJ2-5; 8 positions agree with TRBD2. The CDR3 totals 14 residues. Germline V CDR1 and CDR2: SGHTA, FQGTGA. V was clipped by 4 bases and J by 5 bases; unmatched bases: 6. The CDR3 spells CASSSVGGAETQYF. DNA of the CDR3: TGTGCCAGCAGCTCCGTCGGGGGGGCCGAGACCCAGTACTTC.

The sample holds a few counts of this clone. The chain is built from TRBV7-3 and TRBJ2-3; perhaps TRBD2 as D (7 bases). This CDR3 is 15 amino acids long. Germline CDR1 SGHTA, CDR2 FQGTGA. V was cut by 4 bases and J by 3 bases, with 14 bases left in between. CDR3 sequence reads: CASSSLGGGTDTQYF. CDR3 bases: TGTGCCAGCAGCTCCCTGGGAGGGGGGACAGATACGCAGTATTTT.

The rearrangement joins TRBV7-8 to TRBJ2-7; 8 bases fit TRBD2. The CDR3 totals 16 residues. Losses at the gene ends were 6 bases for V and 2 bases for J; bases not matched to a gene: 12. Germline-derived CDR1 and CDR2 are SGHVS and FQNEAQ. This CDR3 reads CASSLTSGAVPYEQYF. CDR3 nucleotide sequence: TGTGCCAGCAGTCTTACTAGCGGAGCCGTCCCCTACGAGCAGTACTTC.

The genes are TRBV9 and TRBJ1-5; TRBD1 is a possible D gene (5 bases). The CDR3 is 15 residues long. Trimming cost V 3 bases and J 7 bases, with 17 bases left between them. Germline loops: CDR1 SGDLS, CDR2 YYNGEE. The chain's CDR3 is CASSEGLTGGQPQHF. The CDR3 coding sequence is TGTGCCAGCAGCGAAGGGTTAACAGGTGGCCAGCCCCAGCATTTT. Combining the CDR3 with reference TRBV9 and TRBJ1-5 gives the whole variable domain DSGVTQTPKHLITATGQRVTLRCSPRSGDLSVYWYQQSLDQGLQFLIQYYNGEERAKGNILERFSAQQFPDLHSELNLSSLELGDSALYFCASSEGLTGGQPQHFGDGTRLSIL.

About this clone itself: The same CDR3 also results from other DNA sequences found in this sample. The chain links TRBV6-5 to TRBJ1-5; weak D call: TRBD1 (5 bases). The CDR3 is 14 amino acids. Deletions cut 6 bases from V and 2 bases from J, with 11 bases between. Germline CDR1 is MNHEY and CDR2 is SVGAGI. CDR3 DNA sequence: TGTGCCAGCAGGGGGACGGGGGGCAATCAGCCCCAGCATTTT. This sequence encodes CASRGTGGNQPQHF.

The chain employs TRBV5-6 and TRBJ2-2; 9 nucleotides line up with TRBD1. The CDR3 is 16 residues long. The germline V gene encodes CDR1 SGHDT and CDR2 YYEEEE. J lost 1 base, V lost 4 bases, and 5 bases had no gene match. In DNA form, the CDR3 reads TGTGCCAGCAGCCCATGGGACAGGGAGAACACCGGGGAGCTGTTTTTT. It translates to CASSPWDRENTGELFF.

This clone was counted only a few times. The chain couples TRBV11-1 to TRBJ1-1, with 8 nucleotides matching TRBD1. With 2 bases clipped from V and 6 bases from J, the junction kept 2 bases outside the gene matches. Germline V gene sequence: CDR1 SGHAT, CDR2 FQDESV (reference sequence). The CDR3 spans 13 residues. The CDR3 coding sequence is TGTGCCAGCAGCTTAAGGGGACAGGCTGAAGCTTTCTTT. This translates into CASSLRGQAEAFF.

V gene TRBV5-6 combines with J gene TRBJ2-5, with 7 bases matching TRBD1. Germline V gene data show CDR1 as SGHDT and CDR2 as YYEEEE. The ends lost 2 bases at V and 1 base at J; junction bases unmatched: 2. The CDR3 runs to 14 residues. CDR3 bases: TGTGCCAGCAGCTTTCGACAGGGCCAAGAGACCCAGTACTTC. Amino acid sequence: CASSFRQGQETQYF.

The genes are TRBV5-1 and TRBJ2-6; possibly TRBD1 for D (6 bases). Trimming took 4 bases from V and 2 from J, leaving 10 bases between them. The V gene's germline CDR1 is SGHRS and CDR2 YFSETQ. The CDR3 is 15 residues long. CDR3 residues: CASSPDRTGANVLTF. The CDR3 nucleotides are TGCGCCAGCAGCCCCGACAGGACTGGGGCCAACGTCCTGACTTTC.

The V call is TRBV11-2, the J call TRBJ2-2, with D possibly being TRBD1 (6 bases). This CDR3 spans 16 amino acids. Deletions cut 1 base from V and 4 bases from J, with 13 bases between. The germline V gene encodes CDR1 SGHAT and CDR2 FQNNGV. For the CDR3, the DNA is TGTGCCAGCAGCTTAGGAATACAGGGATTCACCGGGGAGCTGTTTTTT. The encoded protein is CASSLGIQGFTGELFF.

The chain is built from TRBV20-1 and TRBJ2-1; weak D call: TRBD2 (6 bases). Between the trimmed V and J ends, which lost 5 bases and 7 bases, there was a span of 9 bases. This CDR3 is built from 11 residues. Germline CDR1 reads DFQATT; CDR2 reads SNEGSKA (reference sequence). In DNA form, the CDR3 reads TGCAGTGCTGTACGGGAGAATGAGCAGTTCTTC. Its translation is CSAVRENEQFF.

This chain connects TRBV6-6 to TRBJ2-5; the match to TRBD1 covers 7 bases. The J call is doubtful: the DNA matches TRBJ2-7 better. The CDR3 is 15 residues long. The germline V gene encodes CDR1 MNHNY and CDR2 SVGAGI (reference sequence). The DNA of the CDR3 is TGTGCCAGCAGGTCCCCGGGACAGCACTCCTACGAGCAGTACTTC. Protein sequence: CASRSPGQHSYEQYF.

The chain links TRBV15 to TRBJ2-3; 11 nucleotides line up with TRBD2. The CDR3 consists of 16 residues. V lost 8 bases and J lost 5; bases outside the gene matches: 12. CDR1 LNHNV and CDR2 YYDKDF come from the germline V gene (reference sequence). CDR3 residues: CATQYWASGRIDTQYF. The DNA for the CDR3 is TGTGCCACCCAATATTGGGCTAGCGGGAGGATAGATACGCAGTATTTT.

CDR3 DNA: TGTGCCAGTAGTATTCGGCGGGGTAGCAGGATCTACACTGAAGCTTTCTTT. Protein: CASSIRRGSRIYTEAFF. V and J are TRBV19 and TRBJ1-1, with D uncertain. The CDR3 totals 17 residues. V was cut by 3 bases and J by 3 bases, with 20 bases left in between. Germline CDR1 is LNHDA and CDR2 is SQIVND (reference sequence).

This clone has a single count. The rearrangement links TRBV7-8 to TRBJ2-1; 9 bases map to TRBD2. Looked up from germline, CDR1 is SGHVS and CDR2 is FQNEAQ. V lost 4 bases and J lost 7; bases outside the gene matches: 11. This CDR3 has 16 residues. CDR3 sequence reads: CASSSIGGRAQNEQFF. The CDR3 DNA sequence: TGTGCCAGCAGCTCCATTGGCGGGAGGGCCCAGAATGAGCAGTTCTTC.

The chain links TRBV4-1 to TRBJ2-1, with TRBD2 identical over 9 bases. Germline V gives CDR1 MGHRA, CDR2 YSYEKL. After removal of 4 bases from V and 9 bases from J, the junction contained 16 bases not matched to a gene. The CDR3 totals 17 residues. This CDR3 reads CASSLLSGRTGGGEQFF. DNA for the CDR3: TGCGCCAGCAGCCTCCTGAGCGGGAGGACGGGGGGTGGTGAGCAGTTCTTC.

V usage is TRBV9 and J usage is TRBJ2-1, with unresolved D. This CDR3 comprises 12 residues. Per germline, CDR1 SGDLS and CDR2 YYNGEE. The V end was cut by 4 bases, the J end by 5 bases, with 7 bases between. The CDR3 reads CASSPSDNEQFF. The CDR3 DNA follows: TGTGCCAGCAGCCCTTCTGACAATGAGCAGTTCTTC.

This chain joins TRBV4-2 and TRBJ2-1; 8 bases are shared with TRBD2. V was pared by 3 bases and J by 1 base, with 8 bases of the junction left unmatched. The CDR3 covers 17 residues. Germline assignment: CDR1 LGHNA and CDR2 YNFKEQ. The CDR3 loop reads CASSHILAGSSYNEQFF. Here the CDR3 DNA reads TGTGCCAGCAGCCATATCTTAGCGGGATCGTCCTACAATGAGCAGTTCTTC.

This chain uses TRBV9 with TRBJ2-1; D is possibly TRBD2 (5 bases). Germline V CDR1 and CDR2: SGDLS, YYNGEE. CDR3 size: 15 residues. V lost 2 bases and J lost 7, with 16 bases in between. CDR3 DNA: TGTGCCAGCAGCGTCGTCTTAGGCCCGGGAAATGAGCAGTTCTTC. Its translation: CASSVVLGPGNEQFF.

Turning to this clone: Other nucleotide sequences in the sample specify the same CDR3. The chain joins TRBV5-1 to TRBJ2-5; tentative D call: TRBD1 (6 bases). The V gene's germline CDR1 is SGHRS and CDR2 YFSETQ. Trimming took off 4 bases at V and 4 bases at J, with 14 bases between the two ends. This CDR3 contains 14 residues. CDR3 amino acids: CASSLAGDGETQYF. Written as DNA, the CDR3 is TGCGCCAGCAGCCTCGCAGGGGATGGAGAGACCCAGTACTTC.

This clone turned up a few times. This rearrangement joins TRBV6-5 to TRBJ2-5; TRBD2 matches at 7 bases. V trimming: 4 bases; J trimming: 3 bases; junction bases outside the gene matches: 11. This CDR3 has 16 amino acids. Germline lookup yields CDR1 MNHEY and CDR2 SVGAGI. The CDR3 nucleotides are TGTGCCAGCAGTTCCCGACTAGCAACAAATAAAGAGACCCAGTACTTC. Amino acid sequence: CASSSRLATNKETQYF.

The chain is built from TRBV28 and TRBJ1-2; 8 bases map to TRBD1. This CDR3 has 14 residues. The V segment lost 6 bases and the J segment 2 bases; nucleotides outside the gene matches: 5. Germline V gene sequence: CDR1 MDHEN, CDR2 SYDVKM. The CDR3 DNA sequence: TGTGCCAGCAGCCTCAGACAGGGGAACTATGGCTACACCTTC. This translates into CASSLRQGNYGYTF.

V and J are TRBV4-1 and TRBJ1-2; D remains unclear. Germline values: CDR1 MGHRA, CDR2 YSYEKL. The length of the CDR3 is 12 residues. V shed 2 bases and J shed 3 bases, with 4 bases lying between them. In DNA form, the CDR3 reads TGCGCCAGCAGCCAAACTGACTATGGCTACACCTTC. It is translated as CASSQTDYGYTF.

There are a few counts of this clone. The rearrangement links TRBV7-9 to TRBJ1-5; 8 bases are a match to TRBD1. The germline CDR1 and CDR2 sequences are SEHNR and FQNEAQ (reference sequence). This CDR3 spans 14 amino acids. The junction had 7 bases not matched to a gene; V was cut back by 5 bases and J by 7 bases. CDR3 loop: CASSNPGGEQPQHF. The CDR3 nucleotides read TGTGCCAGCAGCAATCCAGGGGGCGAACAGCCCCAGCATTTT.